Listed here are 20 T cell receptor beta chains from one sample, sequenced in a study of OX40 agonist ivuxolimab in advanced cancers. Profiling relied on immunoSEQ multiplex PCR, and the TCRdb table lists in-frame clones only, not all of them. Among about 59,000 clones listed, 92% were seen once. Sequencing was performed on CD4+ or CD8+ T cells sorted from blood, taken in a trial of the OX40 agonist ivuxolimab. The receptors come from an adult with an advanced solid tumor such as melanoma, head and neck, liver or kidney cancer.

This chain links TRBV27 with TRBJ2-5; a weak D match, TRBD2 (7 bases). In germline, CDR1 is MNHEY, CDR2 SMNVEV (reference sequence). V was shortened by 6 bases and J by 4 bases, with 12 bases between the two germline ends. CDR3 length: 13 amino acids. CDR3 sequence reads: CASSYGGPETQYF. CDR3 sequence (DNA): TGTGCCAGCAGCTACGGGGGGCCAGAGACCCAGTACTTC.

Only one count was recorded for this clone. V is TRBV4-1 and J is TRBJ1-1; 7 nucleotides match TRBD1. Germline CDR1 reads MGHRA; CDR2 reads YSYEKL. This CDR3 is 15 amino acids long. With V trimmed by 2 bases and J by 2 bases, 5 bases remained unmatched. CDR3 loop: CASSQRTGLNTEAFF. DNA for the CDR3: TGCGCCAGCAGCCAACGGACAGGCCTTAACACTGAAGCTTTCTTT.

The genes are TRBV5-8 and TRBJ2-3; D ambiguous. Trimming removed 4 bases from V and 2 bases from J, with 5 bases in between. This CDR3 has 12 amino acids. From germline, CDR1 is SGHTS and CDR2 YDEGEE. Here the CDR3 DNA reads TGTGCCAGCAGCAGATACACAGATACGCAGTATTTT. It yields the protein CASSRYTDTQYF.

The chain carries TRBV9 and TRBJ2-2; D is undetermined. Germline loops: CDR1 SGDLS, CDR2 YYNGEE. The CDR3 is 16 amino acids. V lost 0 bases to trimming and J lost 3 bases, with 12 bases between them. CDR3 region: CASSVVSDSYTGELFF. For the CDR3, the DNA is TGTGCCAGCAGCGTAGTATCTGACTCTTACACCGGGGAGCTGTTTTTT.

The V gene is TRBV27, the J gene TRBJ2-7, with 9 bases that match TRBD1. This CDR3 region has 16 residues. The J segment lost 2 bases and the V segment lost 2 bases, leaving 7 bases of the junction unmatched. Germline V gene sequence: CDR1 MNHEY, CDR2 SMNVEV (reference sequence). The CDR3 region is CASSLGPGQGTYEQYF. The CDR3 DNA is TGTGCCAGCAGTTTAGGACCGGGACAGGGAACCTACGAGCAGTACTTC.

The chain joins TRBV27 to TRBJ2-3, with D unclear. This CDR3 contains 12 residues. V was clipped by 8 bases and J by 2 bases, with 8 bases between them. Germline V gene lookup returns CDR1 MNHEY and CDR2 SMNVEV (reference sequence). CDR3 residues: CASGRTTDTQYF. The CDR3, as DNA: TGTGCCAGCGGCAGGACCACAGATACGCAGTATTTT.

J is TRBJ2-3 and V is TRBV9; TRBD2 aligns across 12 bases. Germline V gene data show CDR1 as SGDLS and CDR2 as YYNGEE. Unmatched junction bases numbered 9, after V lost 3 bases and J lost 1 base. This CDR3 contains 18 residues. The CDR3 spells CASSASTGLAGRTDTQYF. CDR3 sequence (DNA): TGTGCCAGCAGCGCCTCCACGGGACTAGCGGGTCGCACAGATACGCAGTATTTT.

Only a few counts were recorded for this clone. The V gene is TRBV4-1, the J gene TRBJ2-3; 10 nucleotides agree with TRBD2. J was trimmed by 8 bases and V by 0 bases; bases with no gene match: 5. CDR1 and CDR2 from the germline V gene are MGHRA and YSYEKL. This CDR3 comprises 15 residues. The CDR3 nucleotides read TGCGCCAGCAGCCAAGAACGGACTAGCGGTAGTACGCAGTATTTT. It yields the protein CASSQERTSGSTQYF.

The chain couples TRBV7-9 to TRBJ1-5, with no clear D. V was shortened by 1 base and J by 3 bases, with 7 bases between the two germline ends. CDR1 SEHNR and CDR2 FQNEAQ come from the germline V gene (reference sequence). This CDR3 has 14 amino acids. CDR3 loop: CASSLGGNNQPQHF. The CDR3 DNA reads TGTGCCAGCAGCTTAGGCGGCAACAATCAGCCCCAGCATTTT.

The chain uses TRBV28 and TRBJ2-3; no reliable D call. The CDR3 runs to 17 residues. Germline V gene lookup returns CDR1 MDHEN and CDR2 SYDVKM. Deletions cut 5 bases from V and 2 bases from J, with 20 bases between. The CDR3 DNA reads TGTGCCAGCAGTCCCAACCCCCCGGGCTTCGTCACAGATACGCAGTATTTT. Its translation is CASSPNPPGFVTDTQYF.

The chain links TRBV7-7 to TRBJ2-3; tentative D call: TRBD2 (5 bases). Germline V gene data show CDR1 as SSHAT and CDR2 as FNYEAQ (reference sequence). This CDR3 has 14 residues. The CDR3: CDLGRVWRTDTQYF. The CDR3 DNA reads TGTGATCTAGGACGGGTATGGAGGACAGATACGCAGTATTTT.

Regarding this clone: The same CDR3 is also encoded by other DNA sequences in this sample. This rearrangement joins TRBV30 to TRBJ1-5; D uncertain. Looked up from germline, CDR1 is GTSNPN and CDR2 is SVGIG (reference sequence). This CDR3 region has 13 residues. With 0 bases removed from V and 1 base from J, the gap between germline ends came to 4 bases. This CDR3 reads CAWSVGSNQPQHF. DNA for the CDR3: TGTGCCTGGAGTGTTGGCAGCAATCAGCCCCAGCATTTT.

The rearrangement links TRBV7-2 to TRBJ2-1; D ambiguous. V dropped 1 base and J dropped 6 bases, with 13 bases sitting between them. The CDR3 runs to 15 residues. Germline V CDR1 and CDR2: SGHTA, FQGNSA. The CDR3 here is CASSLGTVTPNEQFF. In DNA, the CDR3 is TGTGCCAGCAGCTTAGGTACAGTAACTCCCAATGAGCAGTTCTTC.

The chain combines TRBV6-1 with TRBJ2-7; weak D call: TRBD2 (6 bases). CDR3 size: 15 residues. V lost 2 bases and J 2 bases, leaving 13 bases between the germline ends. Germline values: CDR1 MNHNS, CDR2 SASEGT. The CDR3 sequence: CASSEHRLGAYEQYV. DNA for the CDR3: TGTGCCAGCAGTGAACACCGACTAGGGGCCTACGAGCAGTACGTC.

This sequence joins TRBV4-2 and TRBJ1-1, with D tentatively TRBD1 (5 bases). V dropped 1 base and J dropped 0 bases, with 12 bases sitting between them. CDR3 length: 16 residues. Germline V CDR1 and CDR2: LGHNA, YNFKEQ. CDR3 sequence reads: CASSQGGARVNTEAFF. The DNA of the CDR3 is TGTGCCAGCAGCCAAGGCGGGGCCAGGGTGAACACTGAAGCTTTCTTT.

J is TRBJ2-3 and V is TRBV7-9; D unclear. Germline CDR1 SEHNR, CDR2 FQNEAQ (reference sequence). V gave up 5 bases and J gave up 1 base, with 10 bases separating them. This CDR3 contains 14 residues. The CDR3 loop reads CASSLLGGTDTQYF. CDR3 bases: TGTGCCAGCAGCCTGCTTGGGGGCACAGATACGCAGTATTTT.

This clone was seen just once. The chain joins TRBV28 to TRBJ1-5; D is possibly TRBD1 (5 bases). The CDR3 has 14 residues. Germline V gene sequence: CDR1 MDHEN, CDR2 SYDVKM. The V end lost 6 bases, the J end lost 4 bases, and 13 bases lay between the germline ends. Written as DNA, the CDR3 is TGTGCCAGCAGGCCTGGACACCCTAATCAGCCCCAGCATTTT. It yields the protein CASRPGHPNQPQHF.

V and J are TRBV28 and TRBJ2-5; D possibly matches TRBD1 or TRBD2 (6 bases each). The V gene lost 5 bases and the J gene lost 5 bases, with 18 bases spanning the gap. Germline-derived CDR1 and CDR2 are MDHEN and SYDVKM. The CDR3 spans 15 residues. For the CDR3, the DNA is TGTGCCAGCAGTCTTGTCTCGGGGGCCAGGGAGACCCAGTACTTC. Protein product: CASSLVSGARETQYF.

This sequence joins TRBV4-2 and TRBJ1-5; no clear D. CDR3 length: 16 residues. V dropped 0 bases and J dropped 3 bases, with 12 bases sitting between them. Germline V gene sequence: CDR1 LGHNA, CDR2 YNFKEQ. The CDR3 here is CASSQETGSANQPQHF. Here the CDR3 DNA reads TGTGCCAGCAGCCAAGAAACCGGGAGCGCCAATCAGCCCCAGCATTTT.

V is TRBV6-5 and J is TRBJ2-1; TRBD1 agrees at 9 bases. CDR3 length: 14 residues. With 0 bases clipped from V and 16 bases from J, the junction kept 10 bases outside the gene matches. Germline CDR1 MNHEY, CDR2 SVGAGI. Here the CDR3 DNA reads TGTGCCAGCAGTTACTCAACAGGGGGCCGAGGGGTATTCTTC. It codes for CASSYSTGGRGVFF.